The sample holds one count of the clone carrying this T cell receptor (beta chain). What it binds is unknown. From germline, CDR1 is LGHNA and CDR2 YSLEER. This CDR3 is 15 amino acids long. V lost 0 bases and J lost 2, with 9 bases in between. This sample was included in a study of cytomegalovirus exposure and HLA in healthy donors. The study's findings and limits: High sensitivity and specificity were reportedly achieved when the classifier diagnosed cytomegalovirus status. TCR beta V- and J-gene trimming, according to a later analysis, was linked to a missense DCLRE1C variant.

The PCR ran on 60 Vbeta and 13 Jbeta primers. The protocol was immunoSEQ multiplex PCR, while the TCRdb copy is restricted to in-frame clones and leaves out a portion. The sample includes 80,000 or so clones, 70% to 85% of them seen just once. Sequenced material: PBMCs. The chain carries TRBV4-3 and TRBJ2-3, with D hard to call. This receptor was obtained from a man in his fifties in good health and CMV-seropositive. The CDR3 DNA is TGCGCCAGCAGCCAAGATCTCCGTTACACAGATACGCAGTATTTT. Protein: CASSQDLRYTDTQYF.